These T cell receptor beta chains were read from a single sample in a study of OX40 agonist ivuxolimab in advanced cancers. Generated by immunoSEQ multiplex PCR, the TCRdb table keeps only in-frame clones and is missing some. Among about 58,000 clones listed, approximately 81% were seen once. The source material was CD4+ or CD8+ T cells sorted from blood, sampled in a trial of the OX40 agonist ivuxolimab. Receptors originate from an adult with an advanced solid tumor such as melanoma, head and neck, liver or kidney cancer. Both conserved end residues are part of each CDR3. The order of the fields is V gene, clone size, D gene, CDR3 protein. The D gene is left open where the match is weak. Clone size is given for some rows only: seen once, a few or many times, or a class if the clone is expanded.

V gene: TRBV2; clone size: .; D gene: TRBD1; CDR3 protein: CASSGRTGLNQPQHF
V gene: TRBV19; clone size: .; D gene: .; CDR3 protein: CASSIWGLDNEQFF
V gene: TRBV18; clone size: .; D gene: .; CDR3 protein: CASSPTRGAQETQYF
V gene: TRBV6-1; clone size: .; D gene: .; CDR3 protein: CASSVLAPSTDTQYF
V gene: TRBV27; clone size: .; D gene: .; CDR3 protein: CASRATLSYNEQFF
V gene: TRBV11-2; clone size: few; D gene: .; CDR3 protein: CASSLDLRSTEVYGYTF
V gene: TRBV18; clone size: .; D gene: .; CDR3 protein: CASSALQDSDYGYTF
V gene: TRBV7-2; clone size: .; D gene: .; CDR3 protein: CASSFNPQNIQYF
V gene: TRBV28; clone size: .; D gene: TRBD1; CDR3 protein: CASSFVTGGNSPLHF
V gene: TRBV21-1; clone size: once; D gene: .; CDR3 protein: CASSNGRWGRTYEQYF
V gene: TRBV5-6; clone size: .; D gene: .; CDR3 protein: CASSLWGSTDTQYF
V gene: TRBV4-3; clone size: once; D gene: .; CDR3 protein: CASSQEGRGNEQFF
V gene: TRBV6-5; clone size: few; D gene: .; CDR3 protein: CASRDVLSANVLTF
V gene: TRBV9; clone size: few; D gene: .; CDR3 protein: CASSVDPRGYGGNEQFF
V gene: TRBV7-9; clone size: .; D gene: .; CDR3 protein: CASSPQVISYEQYF
V gene: TRBV6-1; clone size: .; D gene: .; CDR3 protein: CASSVRRNTGELFF
V gene: TRBV7-9; clone size: .; D gene: TRBD1; CDR3 protein: CASSTGTGGRQGYTF
V gene: TRBV4-3; clone size: .; D gene: .; CDR3 protein: CASSQDMPSGTDNEQFF
V gene: TRBV11-3; clone size: .; D gene: .; CDR3 protein: CASSLRRENTEAFF
V gene: TRBV7-3; clone size: .; D gene: TRBD2; CDR3 protein: CASSSQPGGRETQYF
V gene: TRBV5-3; clone size: .; D gene: .; CDR3 protein: CARSTPRGTGYTF
V gene: TRBV6-1; clone size: .; D gene: TRBD1; CDR3 protein: CASLDRGQVNYGYTF
V gene: TRBV6-6; clone size: .; D gene: .; CDR3 protein: CASRPRGGSTEAFF
V gene: TRBV7-3; clone size: .; D gene: .; CDR3 protein: CASSLDGAVSTDTQYF
V gene: TRBV5-4; clone size: .; D gene: TRBD2; CDR3 protein: CASSAGGLAGGSGETQYF
V gene: TRBV19; clone size: .; D gene: TRBD1; CDR3 protein: CASSPGQGSQPQHF
V gene: TRBV30; clone size: .; D gene: TRBD1; CDR3 protein: CAWSGQGGSGANVLTF
V gene: TRBV2; clone size: .; D gene: TRBD1; CDR3 protein: CASRTGAGTVSPLHF
V gene: TRBV5-1; clone size: .; D gene: TRBD1; CDR3 protein: CASSLEGQGFLDTIYF
V gene: TRBV27; clone size: .; D gene: TRBD2; CDR3 protein: CASSFRRLAGAQETQYF
V gene: TRBV13; clone size: .; D gene: .; CDR3 protein: CASSLGSDSPLHF
V gene: TRBV5-1; clone size: .; D gene: .; CDR3 protein: CASSLDPKGGNEQFF
V gene: TRBV7-6; clone size: .; D gene: TRBD2; CDR3 protein: CASRISGAGIQETQYF
V gene: TRBV27; clone size: .; D gene: .; CDR3 protein: CASQRGATDTQYF
V gene: TRBV19; clone size: .; D gene: TRBD1; CDR3 protein: CASSPGQGSNQPQHF
V gene: TRBV29-1; clone size: .; D gene: .; CDR3 protein: CSVAQVEGETQYF
V gene: TRBV29-1; clone size: .; D gene: .; CDR3 protein: CSVEASGEQYF
V gene: TRBV19; clone size: .; D gene: .; CDR3 protein: CASSIQGNYGYTF
V gene: TRBV9; clone size: .; D gene: .; CDR3 protein: CASSLGVSSYEQYF
V gene: TRBV5-6; clone size: .; D gene: TRBD1; CDR3 protein: CARSRDRVNQPQHF
V gene: TRBV18; clone size: .; D gene: TRBD1; CDR3 protein: CATSGQANEKLFF